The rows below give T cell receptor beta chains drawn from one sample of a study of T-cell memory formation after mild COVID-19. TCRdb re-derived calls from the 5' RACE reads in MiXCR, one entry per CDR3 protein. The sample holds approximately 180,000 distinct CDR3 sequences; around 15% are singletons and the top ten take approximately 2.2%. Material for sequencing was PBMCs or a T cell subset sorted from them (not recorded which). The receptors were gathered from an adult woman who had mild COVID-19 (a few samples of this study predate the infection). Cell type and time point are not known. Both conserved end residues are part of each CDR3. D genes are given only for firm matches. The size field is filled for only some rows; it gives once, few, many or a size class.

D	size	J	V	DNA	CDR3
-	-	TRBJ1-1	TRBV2	TGTGCCAGCAGCTCGATGGGGCGCGCTGAAGCTTTCTTT	CASSSMGRAEAFF
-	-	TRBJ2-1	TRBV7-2	TGTGCCAGCAGCTTACGGGGCCCAAGTTCCCACAATGAGCAGTTCTTC	CASSLRGPSSHNEQFF
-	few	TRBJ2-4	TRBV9	TGTGCCAGCAGCGTAGGCGGGGCCAAAAACATTCAGTACTTC	CASSVGGAKNIQYF
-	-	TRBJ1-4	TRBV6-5	TGTGCCAGCACAGGCGGGTATAATGAAAAACTGTTTTTT	CASTGGYNEKLFF
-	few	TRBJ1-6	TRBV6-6	TGTGCCAGCAGTTACTCGGGGAAAAGCTCCTATAATTCACCCCTCCACTTT	CASSYSGKSSYNSPLHF
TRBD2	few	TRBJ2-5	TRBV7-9	TGTGCCAGCAGCTTAGAGGGACTTAAAGCGGGGGAGACCCAGTACTTC	CASSLEGLKAGETQYF
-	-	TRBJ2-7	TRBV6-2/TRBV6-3	TGTGCCAGCAGAGGGGCTGTCAGCTCCGAGCAGTACTTC	CASRGAVSSEQYF
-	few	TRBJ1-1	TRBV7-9	TGTGCCAGCGGGATAGGACTTCCGACGGCTTTCTTT	CASGIGLPTAFF
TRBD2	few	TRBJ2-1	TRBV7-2	TGTGCCAGCAGCTTAGGCGGGAGGGCCAAGGTTGAGCAGTTCTTC	CASSLGGRAKVEQFF
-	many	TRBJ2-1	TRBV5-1	TGCGCCAGCAGCTTGGTTAGGGAGGCTGAGCAGTTCTTC	CASSLVREAEQFF
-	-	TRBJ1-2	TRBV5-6	TGTGCCAGCAGCTTGGAGGTTGACTATGGCTACACCTTC	CASSLEVDYGYTF
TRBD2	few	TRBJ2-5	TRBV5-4	TGTGCCAGCAGCTTGGGACTAGCGGATCTTCAAGAGACCCAGTACTTC	CASSLGLADLQETQYF
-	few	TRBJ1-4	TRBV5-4	TGTGCCAGCAGCCTACGGGGACGGAGTGAAAAACTGTTTTTT	CASSLRGRSEKLFF
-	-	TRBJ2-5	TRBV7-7	TGTGCTAGCAGCAGACAGGACCAAGAGACCCAGTACTTC	CASSRQDQETQYF
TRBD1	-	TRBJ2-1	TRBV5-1	TGCGCCAGCAGCTTGGGTGGGACAGACCACAATGAGCAGTTCTTC	CASSLGGTDHNEQFF
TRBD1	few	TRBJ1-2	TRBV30	TGTGCCTGGAGTGTACAGGGGTCGGGACAGGTATATGGCTACACCTTC	CAWSVQGSGQVYGYTF
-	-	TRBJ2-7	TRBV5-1	TGCGCCAGCAGCCTGGTAGGGGTGGAGCAGTACTTC	CASSLVGVEQYF
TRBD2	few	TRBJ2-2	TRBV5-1	TGCGCCAGCAGCTTTGCGGGAGATTCGTCCGGGGAGCTGTTTTTT	CASSFAGDSSGELFF
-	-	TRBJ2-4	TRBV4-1	TGCGCCAGCAGTCGAGGGGACCTAGCCAAAAACATTCAGTACTTC	CASSRGDLAKNIQYF
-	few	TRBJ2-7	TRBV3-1	TGTGCCAGCAGCCAAGGGCGAGCCCCTTCCTACGAGCAGTACTTC	CASSQGRAPSYEQYF
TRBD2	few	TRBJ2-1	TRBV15	TGTGCCACCAGCAGAGAACGGACGGGGGGTTTCAATGAGCAGTTCTTC	CATSRERTGGFNEQFF
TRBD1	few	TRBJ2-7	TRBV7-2	TGTGCCAGCAGCTTGGGACAGGGGCGTACTTACGAGCAGTACTTC	CASSLGQGRTYEQYF
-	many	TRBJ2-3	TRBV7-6	TGTGCCAGCAGCTTAGCTGCCGGGACTGGACCGTATTTT	CASSLAAGTGPYF
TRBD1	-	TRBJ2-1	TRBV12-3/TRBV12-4	TGTGCCAGCAGTGCCGGGACAGTTTCAGGCAATGAGCAGTTCTTC	CASSAGTVSGNEQFF
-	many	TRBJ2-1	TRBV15	TGTGCCACCAGCAGCGAGCTTCCCTACAATGAGCAGTTCTTC	CATSSELPYNEQFF
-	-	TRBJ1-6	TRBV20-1	TGCAGTGCTAGCCCGGGACAATCACACTCCAATTCACCCCTCCACTTT	CSASPGQSHSNSPLHF
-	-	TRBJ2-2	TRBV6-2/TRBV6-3	TGTGCCAGCAGTCTTCGTTGGCAGGGGAGGACCGGGGAGCTGTTTTTT	CASSLRWQGRTGELFF
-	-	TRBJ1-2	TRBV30	TGTGCCTGGCTCACCGGGGGTGGCTACACCTTC	CAWLTGGGYTF
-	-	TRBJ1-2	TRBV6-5	TGTGCCAGCAGCAAGGGGGGGCTGGGCTATGGCTACACCTTC	CASSKGGLGYGYTF
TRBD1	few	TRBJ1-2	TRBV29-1	TGCAGCGTGGGAGGACAGGGGGCTGGTGGCTACACCTTC	CSVGGQGAGGYTF
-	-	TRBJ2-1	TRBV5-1	TGCGCCAGCAGCTTGGCCCCTGCCCTAGGCGACAATGAGCAGTTCTTC	CASSLAPALGDNEQFF
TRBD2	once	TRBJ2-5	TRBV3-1	TGTGCCAGCAGCCAAGCTAGCGGGGGTCCGTGGGAGACCCAGTACTTC	CASSQASGGPWETQYF
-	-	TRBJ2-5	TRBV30	TGTGCCTGGAGCCCTCCCCGGGGAGCGGGAGAGACCCAGTACTTC	CAWSPPRGAGETQYF
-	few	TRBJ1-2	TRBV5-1	TGCGCCAGCAGCTTGGCGTCGGCTAACTATGGCTACACCTTC	CASSLASANYGYTF
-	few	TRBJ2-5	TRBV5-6	TGTGCCAGCAGTAGGGACGTGGAAGAGACCCAGTACTTC	CASSRDVEETQYF
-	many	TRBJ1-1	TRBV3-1	TGTGCCAGCAGCCAAGCGGGGTCGGGAGTGGACACTGAAGCTTTCTTT	CASSQAGSGVDTEAFF
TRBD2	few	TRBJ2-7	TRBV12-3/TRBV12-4	TGTGCCAGCAGTTTAATGGCGGGGGGGCTTAACGAGCAGTACTTC	CASSLMAGGLNEQYF
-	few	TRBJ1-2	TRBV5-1	TGCGCCAGCAGCCTGGATGAGGTCGCCGTCTATGGCTACACCTTC	CASSLDEVAVYGYTF
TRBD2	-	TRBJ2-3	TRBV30	TGTGCCTGGAAGCGGGGGGTAGTCAGTTTATTAGATACGCAGTATTTT	CAWKRGVVSLLDTQYF
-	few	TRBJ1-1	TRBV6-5	TGTGCCAGCAGTTGGGAAGCCGGCCGCGCCGGACAGAGGACTGAAGCTTTCTTT	CASSWEAGRAGQRTEAFF
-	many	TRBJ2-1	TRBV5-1	TGCGCCAGCAGCTCGTTGCCACGTGGCGGGACCAGATACAATGAGCAGTTCTTC	CASSSLPRGGTRYNEQFF
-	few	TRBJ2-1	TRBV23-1	TGCGCCAGCAGTCCAGAAGCGGTTATAAAGTACAATGAGCAGTTCTTC	CASSPEAVIKYNEQFF
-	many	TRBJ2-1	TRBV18	TGTGCCAGCTCACCACTAAGGGCCAGCTCATCTCGGGCCAATGAGCAGTTCTTC	CASSPLRASSSRANEQFF
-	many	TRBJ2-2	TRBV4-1	TGCGCCAGCAGCCATCTAACGGTTGGGAACACCGGGGAGCTGTTTTTT	CASSHLTVGNTGELFF
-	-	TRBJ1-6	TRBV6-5	TGTGCCAGCAGTTACAGGGGCTCCTATAATTCACCCCTCCACTTT	CASSYRGSYNSPLHF
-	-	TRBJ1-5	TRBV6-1	TGTGCCAGCAGTGAAAAGGCAGGGCGTTATAGCAATCAGCCCCAGCATTTT	CASSEKAGRYSNQPQHF
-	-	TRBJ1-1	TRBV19	TGTGCCAGTAGTGGTATGCCGGGGGTCACTGAAGCTTTCTTT	CASSGMPGVTEAFF
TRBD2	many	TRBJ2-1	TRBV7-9	TGTGCCAGCAGCTCGATCGGACTAGCGGGACTCAATGAGCAGTTCTTC	CASSSIGLAGLNEQFF
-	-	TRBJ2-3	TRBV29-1	TGCAGCGTTACCCCCTCTCCTCTAGTTGCCGATACGCAGTATTTT	CSVTPSPLVADTQYF
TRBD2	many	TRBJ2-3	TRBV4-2	TGTGCCAGCAGCCAAGAACCATCCTTGGGGGAGGGCGTCCATTTT	CASSQEPSLGEGVHF
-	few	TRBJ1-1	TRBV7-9	TGTGCCAGCAGGCCCCTTTGGCGAGGGGCCGGTCTCTCTACTGAAGCTTTCTTT	CASRPLWRGAGLSTEAFF
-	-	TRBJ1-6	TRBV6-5	TGTGCCAGCAGCCGAGATATCGCAGGGGCCGATTCACCCCTCCACTTT	CASSRDIAGADSPLHF
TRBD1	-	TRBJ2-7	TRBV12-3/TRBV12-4	TGTGCCAGCAGTTTTGACAGGGCTGACGAGCAGTACTTC	CASSFDRADEQYF
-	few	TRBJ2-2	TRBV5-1	TGCGCCAGCAGCCAAAACCAACTACAGACCGGGGAGCTGTTTTTT	CASSQNQLQTGELFF
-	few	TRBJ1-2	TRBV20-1	TGCAGTGCTAGAGGGGACGGACCCAGCCTATATGGCTACACCTTC	CSARGDGPSLYGYTF
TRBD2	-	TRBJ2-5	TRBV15	TGTGCCACCAGCAGCCTAGCGGGAGAGACCCAGTACTTC	CATSSLAGETQYF
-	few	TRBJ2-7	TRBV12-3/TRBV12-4	TGTGCCAGCAGTTCGACCCGGGACTCTAGCTCCTACGAGCAGTACTTC	CASSSTRDSSSYEQYF
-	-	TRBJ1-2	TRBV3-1	TGTGCCAGCACCTCCGTGGGAAACTATGGCTACACCTTC	CASTSVGNYGYTF
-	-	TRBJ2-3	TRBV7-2	TGTGCCAGCAGCTCAGACTACTTCACAGATACGCAGTATTTT	CASSSDYFTDTQYF
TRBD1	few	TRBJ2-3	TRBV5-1	TGCGCCAGCAGCTTGGACAGGGGGCCTATCACAGATACGCAGTATTTT	CASSLDRGPITDTQYF